The 17 T cell receptor beta chains given below trace back to one sample, sequenced in a study of blood T cells in healthy people across ages. Alongside a J-beta primer mix, a sample-barcoded 5' primer served in a second PCR lasting about 6 to 11 cycles. TCRdb recomputed calls from the 5' RACE reads with MiXCR, one row per CDR3 protein. The sample lists roughly 800,000 distinct CDR3 sequences; about 62% were seen once. The sequencing sample was made of blood. Receptor source: a man aged 25 to 40 in good health.

J is TRBJ2-5 and V is TRBV5-1, with 8 bases aligning to TRBD1. The V and J ends lost 2 bases and 4 bases, in that order; junction bases with no gene match: 4. This CDR3 is built from 14 residues. Germline CDR1 SGHRS, CDR2 YFSETQ. The CDR3 DNA reads TGCGCCAGCAGCTTCGACAGGGGAGGAGAGACCCAGTACTTC. The encoded protein is CASSFDRGGETQYF.

This chain links TRBV9 with TRBJ2-4, with 8 bases lining up with TRBD1. CDR1 and CDR2 (germline): SGDLS, YYNGEE. The CDR3 length is 14 residues. The V segment lost 2 bases and the J segment 9 bases; nucleotides outside the gene matches: 7. CDR3 amino acids: CASSVTGVEGIQYF. The CDR3, as DNA: TGTGCCAGCAGCGTGACAGGGGTTGAGGGCATTCAGTACTTC.

This clonotype showed up many times. This chain uses TRBV9 with TRBJ2-1; 9 nucleotides agree with TRBD2. V gave up 0 bases and J gave up 4 bases; unmatched junction bases: 5. Germline V CDR1 and CDR2: SGDLS, YYNGEE. The CDR3 loop spans 16 amino acids. The CDR3 loop is CASSVAAGGPYNEQFF. The CDR3 DNA reads as TGTGCCAGCAGCGTAGCGGCGGGAGGGCCATACAATGAGCAGTTCTTC.

DNA of the CDR3: TGTGCCAGCAGTGTTTGGGATACGCAGTATTTT. As protein: CASSVWDTQYF. J is TRBJ2-3 and V is TRBV2, with unresolved D. The germline V and J ends were trimmed by 4 bases and 6 bases, with 5 bases remaining between them. This CDR3 has 11 amino acids. Germline-derived CDR1 and CDR2 are SNHLY and FYNNEI.

This clonotype has only a few counts. V gene TRBV4-1 combines with J gene TRBJ2-7, with 11 positions matching TRBD2. V shed 4 bases, J shed 4 bases, and the junction held 6 bases outside the gene matches. The CDR3 spans 15 residues. CDR1 and CDR2 from the germline V gene are MGHRA and YSYEKL. CDR3: CASSPDRTSGYEQYF. The CDR3 DNA sequence: TGCGCCAGCAGCCCTGATAGGACTAGCGGGTACGAGCAGTACTTC.

The J gene is TRBJ1-2, the V gene TRBV6-6; D not resolved. V was cut by 2 bases and J by 4 bases, with 5 bases left in between. CDR1 is MNHNY and CDR2 is SVGAGI in the germline V gene (reference sequence). The CDR3 has 12 amino acids. The DNA for the CDR3 is TGTGCCAGCAGTTACGGAGTCTATGGCTACACCTTC. Amino acid sequence: CASSYGVYGYTF.

The V gene is TRBV12-3 or TRBV12-4, the J gene TRBJ2-2; 10 bases line up with TRBD1. The CDR3 sequence is 16 residues long. V lost 6 bases, J lost 8 bases, and 12 bases stayed unmatched. CDR3 DNA sequence: TGTGCCAGCAGCCAACCCCCGGGACAGGGGACGGGGGAGCTGTTTTTT. This translates into CASSQPPGQGTGELFF.

A few counts support this clonotype. The chain is built from TRBV7-2 and TRBJ2-1, with 8 bases lining up with TRBD2. The CDR3 spans 14 residues. Germline V gene sequence: CDR1 SGHTA, CDR2 FQGNSA. The V segment lost 6 bases and the J segment 6 bases; nucleotides outside the gene matches: 7. The CDR3 reads CASRTGGPLNEQFF. DNA for the CDR3: TGTGCCAGCAGGACGGGGGGGCCTCTCAATGAGCAGTTCTTC.

This sequence joins TRBV4-3 and TRBJ2-3, with 9 bases identical to TRBD2. CDR3 length: 17 amino acids. CDR1 LGHNA and CDR2 YSLEER come from the germline V gene. V lost 4 bases and J lost 2; bases outside the gene matches: 10. The CDR3 region has the DNA TGCGCCAGCAGCCGAGGATTAGCGGGGGCCTCCACAGATACGCAGTATTTT. It encodes CASSRGLAGASTDTQYF.

The CDR3 nucleotides are TGTGCCATCAGTGAGGACAGGGGGAATTCACCCCTCCACTTT. The encoded protein is CAISEDRGNSPLHF. The chain uses TRBV10-3 and TRBJ1-6; 9 bases match TRBD1. The CDR3 has 14 amino acids. Germline V gene data show CDR1 as ENHRY and CDR2 as SYGVKD. The V segment lost 2 bases and the J segment 7 bases; nucleotides outside the gene matches: 0.

CDR3 residues: CASSLKGQGWETQYF. The CDR3 DNA sequence: TGTGCCAGCAGCTTAAAGGGGCAGGGGTGGGAGACCCAGTACTTC. The chain uses TRBV7-2 and TRBJ2-4; a possible D gene is TRBD1 (6 bases). The J call is uncertain, as TRBJ2-5 better fits the DNA end. The germline V gene has CDR1 SGHTA and CDR2 FQGNSA. The CDR3 runs to 15 residues.

Only a few counts were recorded for this clonotype. The chain recombines TRBV4-3 with TRBJ2-5; D remains unclear. V lost 0 bases to trimming and J lost 3 bases, with 8 bases between them. The germline CDR1 and CDR2 sequences are LGHNA and YSLEER. The CDR3 runs to 14 residues. The CDR3 reads CASSQDSVEETQYF. The CDR3 DNA reads TGCGCCAGCAGCCAAGATTCGGTCGAAGAGACCCAGTACTTC.

The CDR3 spells CSVGQLDEQYF. The CDR3 DNA sequence: TGCAGCGTTGGTCAACTAGACGAGCAGTACTTC. V gene TRBV29-1 combines with J gene TRBJ2-5, with D possibly being TRBD2 (5 bases). The J call could be wrong; TRBJ2-7 is a better fit for the DNA end. The CDR3 consists of 11 residues. Germline lookup yields CDR1 SQVTM and CDR2 ANQGSEA.

Only a few counts were recorded for this clonotype. The chain carries TRBV30 and TRBJ1-2; D call uncertain. The CDR3 is 11 amino acids. V dropped 2 bases and J dropped 7 bases, with 8 bases sitting between them. Germline V lookup: CDR1 GTSNPN, CDR2 SVGIG (reference sequence). CDR3 nucleotides: TGTGCCTGGAGTAGAGTAGGTGGCTACACCTTC. Protein sequence: CAWSRVGGYTF.

This chain links TRBV11-2 with TRBJ2-7, with 8 bases that match TRBD2. With 2 bases clipped from V and 2 bases from J, the junction kept 17 bases outside the gene matches. Germline CDR1 SGHAT, CDR2 FQNNGV. The CDR3 runs to 19 residues. In DNA, the CDR3 is TGTGCCAGCAGCTTATATGTCCCGACGGGAGGGAAGGGGACCTACGAGCAGTACTTC. Protein product: CASSLYVPTGGKGTYEQYF.

This clonotype has more than one count but fewer than ten. J is TRBJ1-1 and V is TRBV7-2, with D tentatively TRBD1 (5 bases). The germline gives CDR1 SGHTA, CDR2 FQGNSA. Trimming removed 1 base at V and 7 bases at J, with 10 bases between. The CDR3 loop spans 13 amino acids. The CDR3 coding sequence is TGTGCCAGCAGCTTAGACAGGACGGATGAAGCTTTCTTT. Translation gives CASSLDRTDEAFF.

This clonotype has only a few counts. V and J are TRBV3-1 and TRBJ2-6, with D possibly matching TRBD1 (6 bases). Trimming cost V 4 bases and J 1 base, with 20 bases left between them. The CDR3 contains 19 residues. Germline assignment: CDR1 LGHDT and CDR2 YNNKEL (reference sequence). CDR3 residues: CASSRPLRGSRSGANVLTF. The CDR3 DNA is TGTGCCAGCAGCCGCCCACTGAGGGGGAGTAGGTCTGGGGCCAACGTCCTGACTTTC.